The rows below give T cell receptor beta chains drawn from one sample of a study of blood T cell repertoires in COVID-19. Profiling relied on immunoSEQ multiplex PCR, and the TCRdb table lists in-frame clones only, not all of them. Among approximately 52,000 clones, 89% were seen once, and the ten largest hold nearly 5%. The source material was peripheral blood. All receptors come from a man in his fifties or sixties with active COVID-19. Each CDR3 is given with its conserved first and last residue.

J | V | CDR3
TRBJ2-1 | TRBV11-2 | CASSGRGKSGRKTYNEQFF
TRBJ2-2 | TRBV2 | CASSRLAGGIGELFF
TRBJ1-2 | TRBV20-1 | CSASSVPDGGHYGYTF
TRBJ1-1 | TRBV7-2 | CASSLAPEQGTEAFF
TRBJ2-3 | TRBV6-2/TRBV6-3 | CASSYSKAGEIDTQYF
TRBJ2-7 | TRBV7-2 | CASSLGTSGSYEQYF
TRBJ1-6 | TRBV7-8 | CASSSEILSSPLHF
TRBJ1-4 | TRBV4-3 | CASSQDTRVGEKLFF
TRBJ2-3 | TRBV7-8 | CASSLGRGAPPDTQYF
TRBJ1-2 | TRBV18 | CASSPAVEYGYTF
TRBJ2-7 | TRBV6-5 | CASSSRTGSYEQYF
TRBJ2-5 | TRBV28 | CASSSRETQYF
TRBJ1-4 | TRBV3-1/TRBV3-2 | CASRGSGDEKLFF
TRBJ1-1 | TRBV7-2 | CASSFRGGRTEAFF
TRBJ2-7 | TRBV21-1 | CASSSVGQGNYEQYF
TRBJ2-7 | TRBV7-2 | CASSLAVDSSYEQYF
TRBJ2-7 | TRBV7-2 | CASSPTVGGYEQYF
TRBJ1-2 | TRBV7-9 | CASNLGDRASHGYTF
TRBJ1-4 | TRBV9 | CASSPRTGGEANEKLFF
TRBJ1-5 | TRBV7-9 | CASSRWTGQGNQPQHF
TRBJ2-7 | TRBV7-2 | CASSLDSVKTYEQYF
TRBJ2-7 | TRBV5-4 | CASSLTGLAGRSYEQYF
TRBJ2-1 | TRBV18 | CAQALSAYNEQFF
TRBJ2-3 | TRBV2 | CANKEGDRAQYF
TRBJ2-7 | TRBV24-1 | CATGQGAYEQYF
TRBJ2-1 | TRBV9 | CASSVLAGSRGEQFF
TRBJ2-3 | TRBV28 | CVSSGQGVGDTQYF
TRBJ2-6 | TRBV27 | CASSRQGIGANVLTF
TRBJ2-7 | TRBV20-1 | CSATLAYEQYF
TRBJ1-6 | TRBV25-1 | CASSPGHNNSPLHF
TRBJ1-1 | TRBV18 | CASSQQANTEAFF
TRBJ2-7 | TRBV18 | CASSRTSGGTYEQYF
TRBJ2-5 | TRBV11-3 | CARAGREQETQYF
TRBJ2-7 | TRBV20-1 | CSARLIYEQYF
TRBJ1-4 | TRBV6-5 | CASSPGVEKLFF
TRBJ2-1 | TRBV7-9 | CASSLGEGSEQFF
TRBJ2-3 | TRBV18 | CASSRTSGSTDTQYF
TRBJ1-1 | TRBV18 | CASSPGSGHTEAFF
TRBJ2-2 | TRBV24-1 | CATSDFPFGGVTGELFF
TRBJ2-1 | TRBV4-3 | CASSQDFRDNEQFF
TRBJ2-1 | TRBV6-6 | CATQWDREGNEQFF
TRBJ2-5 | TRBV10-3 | CAISGTAQETQYF
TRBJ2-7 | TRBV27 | CASSLHQGTYEQYF
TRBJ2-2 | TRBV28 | CASSTTGGPGELFF
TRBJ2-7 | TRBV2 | CASSGVTSADRGTYEQYF
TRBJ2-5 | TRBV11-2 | CASSSPVWVSQVETQYF
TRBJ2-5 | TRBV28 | CASIGQRSGRRRETQYF
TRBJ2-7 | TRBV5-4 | CASSLGGSEYEQYF
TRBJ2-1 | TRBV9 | CASSVDSGFAYNEQFF
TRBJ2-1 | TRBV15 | CATSRKREAGGNEQFF
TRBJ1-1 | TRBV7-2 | CASSTWGGAGAFF
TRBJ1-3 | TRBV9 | CASSVGQVSGGNTIYF
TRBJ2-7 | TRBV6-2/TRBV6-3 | CASSQLGAGTEQYF